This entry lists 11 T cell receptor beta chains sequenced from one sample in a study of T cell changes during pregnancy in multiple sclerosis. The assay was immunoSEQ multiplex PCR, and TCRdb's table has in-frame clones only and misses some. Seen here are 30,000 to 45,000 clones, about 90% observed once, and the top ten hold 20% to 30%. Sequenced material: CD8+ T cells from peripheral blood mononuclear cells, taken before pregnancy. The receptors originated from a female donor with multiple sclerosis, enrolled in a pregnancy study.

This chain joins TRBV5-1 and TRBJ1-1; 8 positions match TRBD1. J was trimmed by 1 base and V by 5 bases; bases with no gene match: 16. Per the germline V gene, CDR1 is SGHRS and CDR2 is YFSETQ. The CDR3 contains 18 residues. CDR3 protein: CASSPPPGQGTSNTEAFF. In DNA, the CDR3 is TGCGCCAGCAGTCCACCTCCTGGACAGGGCACTTCGAACACTGAAGCTTTCTTT.

The CDR3 DNA is TGTGCCAGTACCCCTGGCCAGGGGGGCTACGAGCAGTACTTC. Translating gives CASTPGQGGYEQYF. V gene TRBV19 combines with J gene TRBJ2-7; D is perhaps TRBD1 (7 bases). Germline V gene sequence: CDR1 LNHDA, CDR2 SQIVND (reference sequence). The CDR3 length is 14 residues. Trimming shortened V by 7 bases and J by 3 bases, and 16 bases separated the two germline ends. Filled out from reference TRBV19 and TRBJ2-7, the complete variable domain reads DGGITQSPKYLFRKEGQNVTLSCEQNLNHDAMYWYRQDPGQGLRLIYYSQIVNDFQKGDIAEGYSVSREKKESFPLTVTSAQKNPTAFYLCASTPGQGGYEQYFGPGTRLTVT.

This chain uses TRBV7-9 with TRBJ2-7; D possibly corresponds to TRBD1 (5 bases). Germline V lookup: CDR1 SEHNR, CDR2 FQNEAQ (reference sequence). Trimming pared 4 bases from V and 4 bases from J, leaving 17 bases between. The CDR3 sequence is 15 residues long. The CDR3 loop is CASSSGSLSLYEQYF. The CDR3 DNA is TGTGCCAGCAGCTCAGGGTCCCTGTCGTTATACGAGCAGTACTTC.

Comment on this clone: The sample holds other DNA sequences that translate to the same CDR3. CDR3 nucleotides: TGTGCCAGCAGCACCCAGCAGGGGGACATGAACACTGAAGCTTTCTTT. Its translation: CASSTQQGDMNTEAFF. The chain is built from TRBV13 and TRBJ1-1, with TRBD1 identical over 7 bases. Trimming at V came to 5 bases and at J to 0 bases, leaving 9 bases not matched to a gene. CDR3 size: 16 residues. CDR1 and CDR2 from the germline V gene are PRHDT and FYEKMQ (reference sequence).

The DNA of the CDR3 is TGCAGCGTTGAAGGGGGACTGAGTTTATCCTACAATGAGCAGTTCTTC. Residues: CSVEGGLSLSYNEQFF. V gene TRBV29-1 combines with J gene TRBJ2-1; the D gene is possibly TRBD2 (6 bases). V was clipped by 1 base and J by 1 base, with 14 bases between them. The CDR3 is 16 amino acids. Germline V CDR1 and CDR2: SQVTM, ANQGSEA.

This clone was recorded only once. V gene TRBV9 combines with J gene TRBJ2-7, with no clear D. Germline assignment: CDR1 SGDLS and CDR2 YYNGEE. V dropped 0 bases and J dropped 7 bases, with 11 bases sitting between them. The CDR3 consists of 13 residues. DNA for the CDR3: TGTGCCAGCAGCGTAGAAGTCGCGCGAGAGCAGTACTTC. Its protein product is CASSVEVAREQYF.

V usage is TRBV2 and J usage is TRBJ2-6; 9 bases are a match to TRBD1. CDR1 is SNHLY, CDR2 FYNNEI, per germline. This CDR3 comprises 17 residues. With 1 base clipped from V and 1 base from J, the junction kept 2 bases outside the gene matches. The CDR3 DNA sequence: TGTGCCAGCAGTGAAGGGGACAGGGTTTCTGGGGCCAACGTCCTGACTTTC. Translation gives CASSEGDRVSGANVLTF.

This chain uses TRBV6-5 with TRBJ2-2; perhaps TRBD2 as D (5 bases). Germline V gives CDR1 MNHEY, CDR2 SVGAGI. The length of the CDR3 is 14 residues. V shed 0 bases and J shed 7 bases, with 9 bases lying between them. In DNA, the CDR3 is TGTGCCAGCAGTTACTCGATAGAGGGCGGGGAGCTGTTTTTT. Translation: CASSYSIEGGELFF.

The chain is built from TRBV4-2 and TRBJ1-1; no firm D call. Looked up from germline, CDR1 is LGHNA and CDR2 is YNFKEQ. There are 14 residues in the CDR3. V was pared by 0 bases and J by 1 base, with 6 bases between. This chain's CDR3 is CASSQDRWNTEAFF. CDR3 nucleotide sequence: TGTGCCAGCAGCCAAGACCGGTGGAACACTGAAGCTTTCTTT.

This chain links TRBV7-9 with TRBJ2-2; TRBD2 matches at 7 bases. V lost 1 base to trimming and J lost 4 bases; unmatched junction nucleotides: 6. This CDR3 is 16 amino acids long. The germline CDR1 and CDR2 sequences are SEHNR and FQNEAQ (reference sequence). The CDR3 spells CASSLGTREGTGELFF. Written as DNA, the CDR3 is TGTGCCAGCAGCTTAGGTACCAGGGAGGGCACCGGGGAGCTGTTTTTT. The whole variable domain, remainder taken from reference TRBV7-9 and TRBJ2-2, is DTGVSQNPRHKITKRGQNVTFRCDPISEHNRLYWYRQTLGQGPEFLTYFQNEAQLEKSRLLSDRFSAERPKGSFSTLEIQRTEQGDSAMYLCASSLGTREGTGELFFGEGSRLTVL.

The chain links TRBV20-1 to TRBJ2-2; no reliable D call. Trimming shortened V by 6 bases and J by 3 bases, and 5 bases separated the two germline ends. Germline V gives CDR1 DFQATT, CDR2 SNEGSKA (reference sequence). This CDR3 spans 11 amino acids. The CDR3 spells CSAPYTGELFF. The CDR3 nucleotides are TGCAGTGCCCCCTACACCGGGGAGCTGTTTTTT.